A selection of T cell receptor beta chains follows, all from one sample in a study of T cell responses to AZD1222 COVID-19 vaccine. Sequenced by immunoSEQ multiplex PCR; TCRdb stores in-frame clones only, minus some. Found here are about 74,000 clones, more than 85% of them singletons; the top ten hold approximately 8%. Sequenced here: peripheral blood, sampled 28 days after the second AZD1222 dose. The receptor set was obtained from an adult who received the AZD1222 COVID-19 vaccine. Both conserved end residues are part of each CDR3. Each record gives: CDR3 protein, CDR3 DNA, D gene, J gene, clone size, V gene. D genes are given only for firm matches. Only part of the rows carry a size: once, few, many, or a class if the clone is expanded.

CASSVEGAMNTEAFF,TGTGCCAGCAGCGTAGAAGGAGCCATGAACACTGAAGCTTTCTTT,.,TRBJ1-1,once,TRBV9
CASSLSSGATYEQYF,TGTGCCAGCAGCCTCTCTAGCGGGGCAACCTACGAGCAGTACTTC,TRBD2,TRBJ2-7,.,TRBV7-6
CASSQRPTGVTGELFF,TGTGCCAGCAGCCAAAGGCCGACAGGGGTCACCGGGGAGCTGTTTTTT,TRBD1,TRBJ2-2,.,TRBV16
CASSQPGQGVEKLFF,TGTGCCAGCAGCCAGCCGGGACAGGGAGTCGAAAAACTGTTTTTT,TRBD1,TRBJ1-4,.,TRBV5-5
CASSPDSNQPQHF,TGCGCCAGCAGCCCCGACAGCAATCAGCCCCAGCATTTT,.,TRBJ1-5,.,TRBV5-1
CASSPSRTALIYGYTF,TGTGCCAGCAGCCCCTCTAGAACAGCTTTAATCTATGGCTACACCTTC,.,TRBJ1-2,.,TRBV3-1/TRBV3-2
CASSVGGVADGLSYNEQFF,TGTGCCAGCAGCGTAGGAGGGGTGGCGGACGGACTCTCCTACAATGAGCAGTTCTTC,.,TRBJ2-1,.,TRBV9
CATTGEVEQYF,TGTGCCACTACAGGGGAAGTCGAGCAGTACTTC,TRBD1,TRBJ2-7,.,TRBV10-3
CASSFPPGASGHYNEQFF,TGTGCCAGCAGTTTCCCCCCCGGAGCTAGCGGCCACTACAATGAGCAGTTCTTC,TRBD2,TRBJ2-1,.,TRBV6-2/TRBV6-3
CTSSQVEQGYGYTF,TGCACCAGCAGCCAAGTAGAACAGGGGTATGGCTACACCTTC,.,TRBJ1-2,.,TRBV1
CAITGPGANVLTF,TGTGCCATCACGGGTCCTGGGGCCAACGTCCTGACTTTC,.,TRBJ2-6,.,TRBV10-3
CACQKKRGSSYEQYF,TGTGCCTGCCAAAAAAAGCGGGGATCCTCCTACGAGCAGTACTTC,TRBD2,TRBJ2-7,.,TRBV30
CASRQGQTNTEAFF,TGTGCCAGCAGACAGGGACAGACGAACACTGAAGCTTTCTTT,TRBD1,TRBJ1-1,.,TRBV6-5
CASSFELSYNEQFF,TGTGCCAGCAGCTTTGAGCTATCCTACAATGAGCAGTTCTTC,.,TRBJ2-1,.,TRBV7-9
CASSPRTGTLNYGYTF,TGTGCCAGCAGCCCCCGGACAGGGACCTTAAACTATGGCTACACCTTC,TRBD1,TRBJ1-2,.,TRBV7-2
CSALQGHGNTIYF,TGCAGCGCACTACAGGGTCACGGAAACACCATATATTTT,.,TRBJ1-3,.,TRBV29-1
CASSVGFGEYNEQFF,TGTGCCAGCAGCGTAGGTTTTGGGGAGTACAATGAGCAGTTCTTC,.,TRBJ2-1,.,TRBV9
CASSSRTSGEQYF,TGTGCCAGCAGCTCGCGGACTAGCGGGGAGCAGTACTTC,TRBD2,TRBJ2-7,.,TRBV11-3
CASSLAVQGKSSYNSPLHF,TGTGCCAGCAGCTTAGCAGTACAGGGAAAGAGCTCCTATAATTCACCCCTCCACTTT,.,TRBJ1-6,.,TRBV7-8
CASSLWGRSSYNEQFF,TGTGCCAGCAGCTTGTGGGGTCGTAGCTCCTACAATGAGCAGTTCTTC,.,TRBJ2-1,once,TRBV5-6
CASSQVLLVAEQYF,TGCGCCAGCAGCCAAGTTCTACTAGTGGCCGAGCAGTACTTC,.,TRBJ2-7,.,TRBV4-1
CASRPQTARGTDTQYF,TGTGCCAGCAGACCTCAGACAGCCCGGGGCACAGATACGCAGTATTTT,.,TRBJ2-3,.,TRBV28
CATSDPTNNEQFF,TGTGCCACCAGTGATCCAACGAACAATGAGCAGTTCTTC,.,TRBJ2-1,.,TRBV24-1
CASSFSDRGLLNTEAFF,TGCGCCAGCAGCTTTTCGGACAGGGGGCTACTGAACACTGAAGCTTTCTTT,TRBD1,TRBJ1-1,.,TRBV5-1
CASSERGPRNTIYF,TGTGCCAGCAGTGAAAGAGGGCCAAGAAACACCATATATTTT,.,TRBJ1-3,.,TRBV6-1
CASSLAWGVRVPANYGYTF,TGTGCCAGCAGCTTGGCCTGGGGGGTGAGGGTACCAGCTAACTATGGCTACACCTTC,.,TRBJ1-2,.,TRBV5-6
CASSLTGAGQPQHF,TGCGCCAGCAGTCTTACAGGGGCAGGGCAGCCCCAGCATTTT,TRBD1,TRBJ1-5,.,TRBV5-1
CASSLPTGASGNTIYF,TGTGCCAGCAGCCTACCAACAGGGGCCTCTGGAAACACCATATATTTT,TRBD1,TRBJ1-3,.,TRBV3-1/TRBV3-2
CASSSLKNYGYTF,TGTGCCAGCAGTTCCCTCAAGAACTATGGCTACACCTTC,.,TRBJ1-2,.,TRBV28
CASSLSTGADTQYF,TGTGCCAGCAGCTTGTCTACTGGGGCAGATACGCAGTATTTT,.,TRBJ2-3,.,TRBV7-2
CASSRGPGQFNEKLFF,TGTGCCAGCAGTCGAGGACCGGGACAGTTTAATGAAAAACTGTTTTTT,TRBD1,TRBJ1-4,.,TRBV7-9
CASSPGPGGNQPQHF,TGTGCCAGCAGTCCAGGACCGGGTGGCAATCAGCCCCAGCATTTT,.,TRBJ1-5,once,TRBV27
CASSERGVYEQYF,TGTGCCAGCAGCGAGCGGGGAGTTTACGAGCAGTACTTC,TRBD2,TRBJ2-7,.,TRBV5-6
CASSPVESMNTEAFF,TGTGCCAGCTCACCAGTAGAGTCCATGAACACTGAAGCTTTCTTT,.,TRBJ1-1,.,TRBV18
CASSLGGLWADTQYF,TGTGCCAGCAGCTTAGGAGGGCTATGGGCAGATACGCAGTATTTT,.,TRBJ2-3,.,TRBV7-3
CASSLGFSFYEQYF,TGTGCCAGCAGCTTAGGTTTTTCCTTCTACGAGCAGTACTTC,.,TRBJ2-7,.,TRBV11-2
CASRPGSSYNEQFF,TGTGCCAGCAGACCCGGGAGTTCCTACAATGAGCAGTTCTTC,.,TRBJ2-1,.,TRBV11-1
CASSLDEGGVTDTQYF,TGTGCCAGCAGCTTGGATGAGGGGGGAGTCACAGATACGCAGTATTTT,.,TRBJ2-3,once,TRBV5-4
CASSLEIAGGTDTQYF,TGTGCCAGCAGCTTAGAAATAGCGGGAGGCACAGATACGCAGTATTTT,TRBD2,TRBJ2-3,.,TRBV7-8
CASSPYIAGGGNEQFF,TGTGCCAGCAGCCCTTACATCGCGGGAGGGGGCAATGAGCAGTTCTTC,TRBD2,TRBJ2-1,.,TRBV27
CASSQGLAGYNEQFF,TGCGCCAGCAGCCAGGGACTAGCGGGATACAATGAGCAGTTCTTC,TRBD2,TRBJ2-1,.,TRBV4-1
CAVGTGRSRNSGNTIYF,TGTGCCGTCGGGACAGGTCGATCGCGGAACTCTGGAAACACCATATATTTT,TRBD1,TRBJ1-3,.,TRBV10-3
CASRWGPEAFF,TGTGCCAGCCGTTGGGGCCCTGAAGCTTTCTTT,.,TRBJ1-1,.,TRBV27
CASSQDPSSHNEQFF,TGTGCCAGCAGCCAAGATCCTAGCTCCCACAATGAGCAGTTCTTC,.,TRBJ2-1,.,TRBV3-1/TRBV3-2
CASSNPTGGRSGEEQYF,TGTGCCAGTAGTAACCCAACAGGGGGCAGGTCGGGAGAGGAGCAGTACTTC,TRBD1,TRBJ2-7,.,TRBV19
CASSSQGRDEQFF,TGTGCCAGCAGCTCCCAGGGAAGGGATGAGCAGTTCTTC,.,TRBJ2-1,.,TRBV7-9
CATSAMGLAGGEQFF,TGTGCCACCAGTGCTATGGGACTAGCGGGGGGAGAGCAGTTCTTC,TRBD2,TRBJ2-1,once,TRBV24-1
CASSSRQSEAFF,TGTGCCAGCAGTTCCCGACAGTCTGAAGCTTTCTTT,.,TRBJ1-1,.,TRBV27
CASSRTAGELFF,TGTGCCAGTAGTAGGACAGCCGGGGAGCTGTTTTTT,.,TRBJ2-2,.,TRBV19